The sequence of this T cell receptor beta chain was determined in a study of early T cells in non-severe SARS-CoV-2 infection. Overall study: Sequencing input comprised bulk RNA from unsorted whole blood; chain pairing was not available.

Germline CDR1 and CDR2: SGHVS and FQNEAQ. V gave up 2 bases and J gave up 0 bases, with 17 bases separating them. This CDR3 region has 18 residues. TCRdb re-analysed the 5' RACE reads in MiXCR, keeping a single row per CDR3 protein. The sample holds 40,000 to 45,000 distinct CDR3 sequences; approximately 6.2% are singletons and the top ten take about 8%. The sequence came from an adult who was a healthcare worker with PCR-confirmed SARS-CoV-2 infection or an uninfected control (not recorded which). V is TRBV7-8 and J is TRBJ1-5, with a tentative D call TRBD1 (5 bases). The sample in question was whole blood, obtained at baseline. As DNA, the CDR3 is TGTGCCAGCAGCTTAAATCCCAGGGTTGGATATAGCAATCAGCCCCAGCATTTT. Its translation: CASSLNPRVGYSNQPQHF.